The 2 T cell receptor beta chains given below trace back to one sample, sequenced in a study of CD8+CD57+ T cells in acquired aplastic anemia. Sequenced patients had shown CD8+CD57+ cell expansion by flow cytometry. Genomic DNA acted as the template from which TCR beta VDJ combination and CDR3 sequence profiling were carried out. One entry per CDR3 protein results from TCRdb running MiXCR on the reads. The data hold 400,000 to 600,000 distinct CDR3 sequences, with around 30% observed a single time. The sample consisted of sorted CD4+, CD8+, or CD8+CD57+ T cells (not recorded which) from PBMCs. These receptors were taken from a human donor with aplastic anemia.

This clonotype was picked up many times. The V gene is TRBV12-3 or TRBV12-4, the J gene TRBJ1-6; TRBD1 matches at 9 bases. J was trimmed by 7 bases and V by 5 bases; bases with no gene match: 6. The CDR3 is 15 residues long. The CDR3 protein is CASSPPGQGNSPLHF. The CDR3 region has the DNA TGTGCCAGCAGTCCACCCGGACAGGGGAATTCACCCCTCCACTTT.

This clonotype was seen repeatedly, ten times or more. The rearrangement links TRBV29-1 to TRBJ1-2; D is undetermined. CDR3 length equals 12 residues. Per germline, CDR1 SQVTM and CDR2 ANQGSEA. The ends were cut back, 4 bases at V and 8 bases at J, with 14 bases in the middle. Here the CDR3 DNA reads TGCAGCGTTGGCGATTTTCTGGGAGGCTACACCTTC. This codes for CSVGDFLGGYTF.